This T cell receptor beta chain stems from a study of T cell changes during pregnancy in multiple sclerosis. The protocol was immunoSEQ multiplex PCR, while the TCRdb copy is restricted to in-frame clones and leaves out a portion. The profile shows approximately 74,000 clones, about 88% of them singletons. The germline V gene encodes CDR1 SEHNR and CDR2 FQNEAQ (reference sequence). The CDR3 contains 13 residues. Trimming removed 4 bases at V and 1 base at J, with 7 bases between. The chain uses TRBV7-9 and TRBJ1-1; D possibly corresponds to TRBD1 (5 bases). The TCR was taken from a female donor with multiple sclerosis, enrolled in a pregnancy study. This specimen consisted of peripheral blood, obtained before pregnancy. CDR3 sequence reads: CASSYGQNTEAFF. CDR3 nucleotides: TGTGCCAGCAGCTATGGACAGAACACTGAAGCTTTCTTT.